This record covers a single T cell receptor beta chain. With 4 bases clipped from V and 0 bases from J, the junction kept 7 bases outside the gene matches. The CDR3 totals 16 residues. The germline V gene has CDR1 SGDLS and CDR2 YYNGEE. These data come from a study of blood T cell repertoires in COVID-19. Study at large: The United States, Italy and Spain were the sources of the acute and convalescent COVID-19 samples. In each case, the material was cDNA or gDNA derived from T cells, B-cell-depleted T cells, or PBMCs.

Per the authors' pipeline: For nucleated cells, counts were estimated from reference gene primer amplification. Sequencing used immunoSEQ multiplex PCR; TCRdb keeps in-frame clones, though not all of them. V and J calls and clone size come straight from that table; D and trimming were deduced from the DNA. The repertoire holds more than 85,000 clones, with approximately 80% as singletons. The chain joins TRBV9 to TRBJ2-1; 7 bases line up with TRBD2. The sequence was obtained from a man aged 80 or over with acute or convalescent COVID-19. Sequenced: peripheral blood. The CDR3 here is CASSLTLANSYNEQFF. The CDR3 DNA reads TGTGCCAGCAGCCTCACACTAGCGAACTCCTACAATGAGCAGTTCTTC.